Following are 14 T cell receptor beta chains from one sample sequenced in a study of T cells in Graves' hyperthyroidism and ophthalmopathy. From RNA transcripts, TCR beta CDR3 regions were amplified. Primed by the HTBI set, a first-round RT-PCR was run on the TCR CDR3. TCRdb reprocessed the multiplex PCR reads with MiXCR, giving one entry per CDR3 protein. This sample has 450,000 to 700,000 distinct CDR3 sequences, with about 43% found just once. Sample: peripheral blood or thyroid tissue (not recorded which). These receptors originate from a woman under 30 with Graves' hyperthyroidism.

This sequence joins TRBV7-3 and TRBJ2-2; D remains unclear. The germline V gene encodes CDR1 SGHTA and CDR2 FQGTGA. Between the trimmed V and J ends, which lost 8 bases and 4 bases, there was a span of 8 bases. This CDR3 comprises 12 residues. The CDR3 nucleotides are TGTGCCAGCGTGGGGTCCACCGGGGAGCTGTTTTTT. This sequence encodes CASVGSTGELFF.

The CDR3 loop reads CASMGVGGQPQYF. CDR3 sequence (DNA): TGTGCCAGTATGGGGGTGGGCGGGCAGCCCCAGTACTTC. The rearrangement joins TRBV19 to TRBJ2-5, with D perhaps being TRBD1 or TRBD2 (5 bases each). Trimming left V 7 bases short and J 9 bases short, with 18 bases between. The CDR3 is made up of 13 amino acids. Looked up from germline, CDR1 is LNHDA and CDR2 is SQIVND (reference sequence).

The chain combines TRBV2 with TRBJ1-4; no firm D call. V was pared by 3 bases and J by 8 bases, with 7 bases between. Germline CDR1 and CDR2: SNHLY and FYNNEI. This CDR3 is built from 12 residues. CDR3 residues: CASSEGREKLFF. The DNA for the CDR3 is TGTGCCAGCAGTGAGGGGAGAGAAAAACTGTTTTTT.

This clonotype has a count of ten or more. The genes are TRBV7-2 and TRBJ2-2; D gene ambiguous. CDR1 and CDR2 from the germline V gene are SGHTA and FQGNSA. The CDR3 extends over 13 amino acids. V shed 5 bases and J shed 4 bases, with 8 bases lying between them. CDR3 sequence reads: CASSPSITGELFF. The CDR3 coding sequence is TGTGCCAGCAGCCCTTCAATCACCGGGGAGCTGTTTTTT.

This clonotype was seen many times. This chain links TRBV19 with TRBJ1-2, with 7 bases fitting TRBD1. Germline V lookup: CDR1 LNHDA, CDR2 SQIVND (reference sequence). V lost 7 bases, J lost 8 bases, and 10 bases stayed unmatched. This CDR3 is 13 amino acids long. In DNA form, the CDR3 reads TGTGCCAGTAACCATCGACAGGGTAGAGGCTACACCTTC. Protein sequence: CASNHRQGRGYTF.

At least ten counts were recorded for this clonotype. The V and J genes are TRBV12-5 and TRBJ1-2, with a weak D call TRBD1 (6 bases). The CDR3 loop spans 13 amino acids. V was clipped by 6 bases and J by 8 bases, with 16 bases between them. In germline, CDR1 is LGHNT, CDR2 FRNRAP. CDR3: CASGPGQLLGYTF. The CDR3 DNA follows: TGTGCTAGTGGCCCCGGACAGCTTTTAGGCTACACCTTC.

To note about this clonotype: This sequence may be a read error, since a much larger clone differs from it by one base. The rearrangement uses TRBV20-1 and TRBJ2-7; TRBD2 aligns across 9 bases. The J segment lost 6 bases and the V segment lost 7 bases, leaving 16 bases of the junction unmatched. The CDR3 is 15 amino acids. The germline CDR1 and CDR2 sequences are DFQATT and SNEGSKA (reference sequence). The CDR3 protein is CSGERLAGPDGEQYF. The CDR3 DNA reads TGCAGTGGCGAGCGGCTAGCGGGACCGGATGGCGAGCAGTACTTC.

This clonotype was seen many times. The chain has TRBV7-9 and TRBJ2-2, with 8 positions matching TRBD2. Germline V gene sequence: CDR1 SEHNR, CDR2 FQNEAQ (reference sequence). This CDR3 has 15 residues. V was pared by 2 bases and J by 7 bases, with 6 bases of the junction left unmatched. The CDR3 coding sequence is TGTGCCAGCAGCTTAACGGGAGGGTCGATCGGGGAGCTGTTTTTT. It is translated as CASSLTGGSIGELFF. Complete variable domain (other parts from reference TRBV7-9 and TRBJ2-2): DTGVSQNPRHKITKRGQNVTFRCDPISEHNRLYWYRQTLGQGPEFLTYFQNEAQLEKSRLLSDRFSAERPKGSFSTLEIQRTEQGDSAMYLCASSLTGGSIGELFFGEGSRLTVL.

The chain couples TRBV6-5 to TRBJ1-6; D is unclear. V was cut by 5 bases and J by 6 bases, with 11 bases left in between. This CDR3 contains 14 residues. CDR1 is MNHEY, CDR2 SVGAGI, per germline. CDR3 residues: CASSRSGSNSPLHF. For the CDR3, the DNA is TGTGCCAGCAGTCGCAGCGGGAGTAATTCACCCCTCCACTTT.

This clonotype was observed many times. The V and J genes are TRBV29-1 and TRBJ2-6; no reliable D call. V was cut by 0 bases and J by 2 bases, with 8 bases left in between. CDR1 and CDR2 from the germline V gene are SQVTM and ANQGSEA. This CDR3 comprises 15 residues. The CDR3 is CSVEEGYAGANVLTF. For the CDR3, the DNA is TGCAGCGTTGAAGAGGGGTATGCTGGGGCCAACGTCCTGACTTTC.

The chain is built from TRBV11-3 and TRBJ2-5, with 15 bases matching TRBD2. The J call may be incorrect, as the DNA end agrees better with TRBJ2-1. CDR3 length equals 15 residues. Per germline, CDR1 SGHNT and CDR2 YENEEA. CDR3 nucleotides: TGTGCCAGCAACCCGGGACTAGCGGGAGGATATGAGCAGTTCTTC. As protein: CASNPGLAGGYEQFF.

The gene calls are TRBV7-2 and TRBJ1-4; a possible D gene is TRBD1 (5 bases). Germline V lookup: CDR1 SGHTA, CDR2 FQGNSA. V was trimmed by 5 bases and J by 7 bases, leaving 17 bases between them. The CDR3 runs 15 residues. Here the CDR3 reads CASSQDSRESEKLFF. The CDR3 nucleotides are TGTGCCAGCAGCCAAGATAGCAGGGAGAGTGAAAAACTGTTTTTT.

The rearrangement links TRBV20-1 to TRBJ2-5; D is uncertain. From germline, CDR1 is DFQATT and CDR2 SNEGSKA (reference sequence). The germline V and J ends were trimmed by 6 bases and 13 bases, with 12 bases remaining between them. This CDR3 is built from 9 residues. The CDR3 loop reads CSATENGYF. The CDR3 DNA sequence: TGCAGTGCCACCGAGAACGGGTACTTC.

On this clonotype itself: At one boundary the junction diverges from the germline segment, which might be a read error. The chain carries TRBV7-7 and TRBJ2-2, with D hard to call. Germline V gene data show CDR1 as SSHAT and CDR2 as FNYEAQ (reference sequence). This CDR3 is 16 amino acids long. The CDR3 DNA follows: TGTGCTAGCAGCTTAGCCATCGCGGAGAACACCGGGGAGCTGTTTTTT. Its protein is CASSLAIAENTGELFF. Together with reference TRBV7-7 and TRBJ2-2, the CDR3 gives the full variable domain: GAGVSQSPRYKVTKRGQDVTLRCDPISSHATLYWYQQALGQGPEFLTYFNYEAQPDKSGLPSDRFSAERPEGSISTLTIQRTEQRDSAMYRCASSLAIAENTGELFFGEGSRLTVL.